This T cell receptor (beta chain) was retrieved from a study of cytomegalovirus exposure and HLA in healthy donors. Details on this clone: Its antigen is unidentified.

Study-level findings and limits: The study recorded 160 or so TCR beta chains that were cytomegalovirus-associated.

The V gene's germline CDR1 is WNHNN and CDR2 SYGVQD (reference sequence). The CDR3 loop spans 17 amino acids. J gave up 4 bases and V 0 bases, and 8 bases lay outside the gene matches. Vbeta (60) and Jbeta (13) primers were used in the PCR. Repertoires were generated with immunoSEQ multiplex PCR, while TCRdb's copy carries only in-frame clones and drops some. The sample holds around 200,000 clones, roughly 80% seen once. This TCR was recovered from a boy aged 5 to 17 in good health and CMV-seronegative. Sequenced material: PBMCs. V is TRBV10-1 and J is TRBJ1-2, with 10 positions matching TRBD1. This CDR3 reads CASSESERDRGSYGYTF. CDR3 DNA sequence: TGCGCCAGCAGTGAGTCGGAAAGGGACAGGGGATCCTATGGCTACACCTTC.